This T cell receptor beta chain was recorded in a study of CD8+CD57+ T cells in acquired aplastic anemia. For the study at large: An average of roughly 2.9 ug of DNA was obtained from sorted CD4+ and CD8+ cells.

Only patients with CD8+CD57+ cell expansion on flow cytometry were chosen for sequencing. All patients had severe acquired aplastic anemia. Blood was sampled before the patients had received any therapy. Of note for this clonotype: What it binds is not known.

Whole-study results and caveats: No significant difference in CD8+ Simpson's diversity was found between patients and controls.

Profiles of TCR beta VDJ and CDR3 were generated from a genomic DNA template. A single record per CDR3 protein comes from TCRdb applying MiXCR to the reads. The table has approximately 300,000 distinct CDR3 sequences, 45% to 65% seen once; the top ten hold roughly 1.2%. V was shortened by 7 bases and J by 2 bases, with 17 bases between the two germline ends. Germline CDR1 and CDR2: DFQATT and SNEGSKA (reference sequence). This CDR3 is built from 14 residues. The rearrangement links TRBV20-1 to TRBJ1-1, with unresolved D. The sequenced sample was sorted CD4+, CD8+, or CD8+CD57+ T cells (not recorded which) from PBMCs. The source is a human donor with aplastic anemia. Written as DNA, the CDR3 is TGCAGTGTTACCTCATCGGGGATTAACACTGAAGCTTTCTTT. Protein product: CSVTSSGINTEAFF.